The 26 T cell receptor beta chains below were found in one sample sequenced in a study of response to subunit inactivated influenza vaccine. Each CDR3 protein gets one entry after TCRdb re-called the RT-PCR reads with MiXCR. The sample comprises some 160,000 distinct CDR3 sequences, roughly 11% of which are singletons, and 9.5% to 15% rests with the top ten. The sequenced sample was non-naive T cells sorted from PBMCs, obtained 45 days after vaccination. The source is a man between 50 and 59 years old who received an inactivated influenza vaccine.

V and J are TRBV19 and TRBJ1-1; a possible D gene is TRBD1 (6 bases). The CDR3 contains 13 residues. CDR1 is LNHDA, CDR2 SQIVND, per germline (reference sequence). The ends were cut back, 7 bases at V and 4 bases at J, with 13 bases in the middle. The DNA for the CDR3 is TGTGCCAGTAAACTCTGGGACACCACTGAAGCTTTCTTT. Protein sequence: CASKLWDTTEAFF.

This clonotype has a count of ten or more. The genes are TRBV20-1 and TRBJ1-4, with D unresolved. In germline, CDR1 is DFQATT, CDR2 SNEGSKA (reference sequence). Trimming shortened V by 5 bases and J by 3 bases, and 7 bases separated the two germline ends. This CDR3 comprises 12 residues. The CDR3 protein is CSAQRPNEKLFF. The CDR3 coding sequence is TGCAGTGCTCAGAGGCCTAATGAAAAACTGTTTTTT.

On this clonotype itself: With a much larger clone just one base away, this may be a read error. The rearrangement uses TRBV15 and TRBJ2-5; D ambiguous. The CDR3 is 14 residues long. V dropped 0 bases and J dropped 7 bases, with 12 bases sitting between them. The germline CDR1 and CDR2 sequences are LNHNV and YYDKDF (reference sequence). In nucleotides, the CDR3 is TGTGCCACCAGCAGAGAAAATGGAAAAGCGACCCAGTACTTC. Its translation: CATSRENGKATQYF.

This clonotype was observed at least ten times. The rearrangement links TRBV20-1 to TRBJ2-5; the D gene could be TRBD1 or TRBD2 (5 bases each). The CDR3 is 15 amino acids. V was shortened by 3 bases and J by 5 bases, with 19 bases between the two germline ends. Germline lookup yields CDR1 DFQATT and CDR2 SNEGSKA (reference sequence). The CDR3 sequence is CSASSSQRGGETQYF. The CDR3 DNA follows: TGCAGTGCTAGTTCTAGCCAGAGGGGTGGTGAGACCCAGTACTTC.

V gene TRBV20-1 combines with J gene TRBJ2-2, with no clear D. Germline-derived CDR1 and CDR2 are DFQATT and SNEGSKA (reference sequence). This CDR3 comprises 15 residues. With 0 bases removed from V and 2 bases from J, the gap between germline ends came to 10 bases. Here the CDR3 reads CSARDWRTNTGELFF. The CDR3 DNA follows: TGCAGTGCTAGAGATTGGCGGACCAACACCGGGGAGCTGTTTTTT.

The rearrangement joins TRBV20-1 to TRBJ1-2, with D possibly TRBD1 on 5 matching bases. The CDR3 loop spans 18 amino acids. Germline loops: CDR1 DFQATT, CDR2 SNEGSKA (reference sequence). V lost 2 bases, J lost 4 bases, and 26 bases lay in between. The chain's CDR3 is CSARPPGTAHKSGYGYTF. The CDR3 DNA reads as TGCAGTGCTAGACCTCCCGGGACGGCTCATAAGTCGGGCTATGGCTACACCTTC.

This clonotype was observed a few times. The rearrangement links TRBV20-1 to TRBJ2-7; 12 bases are a match to TRBD1. Per germline, CDR1 DFQATT and CDR2 SNEGSKA (reference sequence). CDR3 length: 15 residues. The V and J ends lost 3 bases and 5 bases, in that order; junction bases with no gene match: 8. CDR3 residues: CSASKGQGARNEQYF. The CDR3 nucleotides are TGCAGTGCTAGCAAGGGACAGGGGGCTCGGAACGAGCAGTACTTC.

The J gene is TRBJ1-1, the V gene TRBV20-1, with a possible D match to TRBD1 (6 bases). V was shortened by 6 bases and J by 1 base, with 12 bases between the two germline ends. The germline V gene has CDR1 DFQATT and CDR2 SNEGSKA (reference sequence). The CDR3 runs to 13 residues. The CDR3 spells CSAPGQRNTEAFF. The CDR3 nucleotides read TGCAGTGCACCGGGACAACGGAACACTGAAGCTTTCTTT.

This clonotype was found a few times. This chain connects TRBV6-2 or TRBV6-3 to TRBJ2-7, with TRBD2 matching over 7 bases. V lost 6 bases, J lost 2 bases, and 4 bases stayed unmatched. The CDR3 totals 13 residues. Germline loops: CDR1 MNHEY, CDR2 SVGEGT. In nucleotides, the CDR3 is TGTGCCAGCAGCCGGGCGGGGGCCTACGAGCAGTACTTC. Its translation is CASSRAGAYEQYF.

The CDR3 nucleotides are TGCAGTGCTACAGGCCCAGTTGGACCATACAATGAGCAGTTCTTC. Translation gives CSATGPVGPYNEQFF. The V call is TRBV20-1, the J call TRBJ2-1; D ambiguous. Trimming left V 4 bases short and J 4 bases short, with 17 bases between. The CDR3 length is 15 residues. The germline CDR1 and CDR2 sequences are DFQATT and SNEGSKA (reference sequence).

This clonotype was seen a handful of times. The chain uses TRBV6-5 and TRBJ2-7; the match to TRBD1 covers 7 bases. The CDR3 loop spans 16 amino acids. Losses at the gene ends were 0 bases for V and 6 bases for J; bases not matched to a gene: 11. Germline CDR1 MNHEY, CDR2 SVGAGI. CDR3 amino acids: CASSYSMDRSLGEQYF. The DNA of the CDR3 is TGTGCCAGCAGTTACTCGATGGACAGGTCCCTGGGCGAGCAGTACTTC.

This clonotype has a count of ten or more. The chain links TRBV12-3 or TRBV12-4 to TRBJ2-3; D possibly uses TRBD1 or TRBD2 (6 bases each). Trimming pared 3 bases from V and 4 bases from J, leaving 14 bases between. The CDR3 loop spans 15 amino acids. The CDR3 nucleotides are TGTGCCAGCAGTTTTCAGTGGGGGGCAGCAGATACGCAGTATTTT. It encodes CASSFQWGAADTQYF.

This clonotype was counted between two and nine times. This rearrangement joins TRBV27 to TRBJ2-3, with TRBD2 as a possible D gene (6 bases). The CDR3 is 14 amino acids. V was trimmed by 1 base and J by 4 bases, leaving 9 bases between them. Germline-derived CDR1 and CDR2 are MNHEY and SMNVEV (reference sequence). The CDR3 here is CASSLWRDADTQYF. CDR3 DNA sequence: TGTGCCAGCAGTTTATGGCGGGATGCAGATACGCAGTATTTT.

This clonotype appeared a few times. The rearrangement links TRBV7-9 to TRBJ2-1; maybe TRBD1 (6 bases). Trimming took off 4 bases at V and 5 bases at J, with 12 bases between the two ends. Germline V lookup: CDR1 SEHNR, CDR2 FQNEAQ (reference sequence). This CDR3 spans 14 amino acids. The CDR3 DNA follows: TGTGCCAGCAGCTCAAGGGGGATAGACAATGAGCAGTTCTTC. This codes for CASSSRGIDNEQFF.

V usage is TRBV5-6 and J usage is TRBJ1-5, with 7 bases matching TRBD1. The CDR3 has 15 residues. Germline V gene data show CDR1 as SGHDT and CDR2 as YYEEEE. The V gene end was trimmed by 4 bases and the J gene end by 0 bases; junction bases not matched to a gene: 4. CDR3 sequence reads: CASSQQGNSNQPQHF. CDR3 DNA: TGTGCCAGCAGCCAACAGGGGAATAGCAATCAGCCCCAGCATTTT.

This clonotype showed up just a few times. The chain recombines TRBV5-1 with TRBJ1-4; 10 positions match TRBD1. The CDR3 is made up of 16 amino acids. V was clipped by 0 bases and J by 7 bases; unmatched bases: 6. Germline assignment: CDR1 SGHRS and CDR2 YFSETQ. CDR3 residues: CASSLERQGAGEKLFF. In nucleotides, the CDR3 is TGCGCCAGCAGCTTGGAAAGACAGGGGGCAGGTGAAAAACTGTTTTTT.

V and J are TRBV7-8 and TRBJ2-5; TRBD2 aligns across 7 bases. In germline, CDR1 is SGHVS, CDR2 FQNEAQ. The CDR3 is 16 residues long. Trimming at V came to 5 bases and at J to 4 bases, leaving 13 bases not matched to a gene. CDR3 sequence reads: CASSRWEGRSLETQYF. The CDR3 DNA reads TGTGCCAGCAGCCGTTGGGAGGGGCGGAGTTTAGAGACCCAGTACTTC.

This clonotype has more than one count but fewer than ten. This rearrangement joins TRBV5-6 to TRBJ2-1; 7 nucleotides line up with TRBD2. This CDR3 region has 15 residues. The germline V gene encodes CDR1 SGHDT and CDR2 YYEEEE. V trimming: 2 bases; J trimming: 5 bases; junction bases outside the gene matches: 7. CDR3 protein: CASSFPGTNHNEQFF. The DNA of the CDR3 is TGTGCCAGCAGCTTCCCCGGGACTAACCACAATGAGCAGTTCTTC.

This clonotype was picked up a small number of times. The rearrangement links TRBV6-1 to TRBJ2-3, with D possibly called TRBD1 or TRBD2 (5 bases each). With 6 bases removed from V and 3 bases from J, the gap between germline ends came to 16 bases. This CDR3 has 15 residues. Germline V gives CDR1 MNHNS, CDR2 SASEGT. CDR3 amino acids: CASSPPGRRTDTQYF. The CDR3, as DNA: TGTGCCAGCAGCCCCCCGGGGCGCAGAACAGATACGCAGTATTTT.

The chain combines TRBV6-2 or TRBV6-3 with TRBJ1-5; TRBD1 matches 7 bases. This CDR3 is 15 amino acids long. With V trimmed by 6 bases and J by 5 bases, 10 bases remained unmatched. CDR1 and CDR2 (germline): MNHEY, SVGEGT. CDR3 DNA: TGTGCCAGCAGCCGAACACAGGGGCTGCATCAGCCCCAGCATTTT. Translation gives CASSRTQGLHQPQHF.

This clonotype was observed a handful of times. The chain is built from TRBV11-2 and TRBJ1-5, with a weak D call TRBD1 (6 bases). CDR3 length equals 16 residues. Germline lookup yields CDR1 SGHAT and CDR2 FQNNGV. V gave up 0 bases and J gave up 3 bases, with 12 bases separating them. As DNA, the CDR3 is TGTGCCAGCAGCTTAGATCGGAGGGGGAACAATCAGCCCCAGCATTTT. This translates into CASSLDRRGNNQPQHF.

This chain connects TRBV20-1 to TRBJ2-1, with D possibly TRBD2 on 5 matching bases. Germline CDR1 is DFQATT and CDR2 is SNEGSKA (reference sequence). Trimming stripped 0 bases from V and 1 base from J, with 13 bases between. The CDR3 totals 16 residues. CDR3: CSAREGLATSYNEQFF. CDR3 sequence (DNA): TGCAGTGCTAGAGAGGGCCTAGCAACTTCCTACAATGAGCAGTTCTTC.

The CDR3 sequence is CASSGVTGSYEQYF. CDR3 coding DNA: TGCGCCAGCAGCGGGGTGACAGGCTCCTACGAGCAGTACTTC. The V gene is TRBV5-1, the J gene TRBJ2-7; TRBD1 is a possible D gene (6 bases). This CDR3 comprises 14 residues. The V end was cut by 4 bases, the J end by 0 bases, with 11 bases between. Germline V gene data show CDR1 as SGHRS and CDR2 as YFSETQ.

The chain employs TRBV4-3 and TRBJ1-2; D remains ambiguous. V was trimmed by 2 bases and J by 4 bases, leaving 14 bases between them. Germline values: CDR1 LGHNA, CDR2 YSLEER. The CDR3 sequence is 15 residues long. The CDR3 reads CASSQLFNSRYGYTF. The DNA for the CDR3 is TGCGCCAGCAGCCAACTGTTTAATTCCCGCTATGGCTACACCTTC.

Only a few counts were recorded for this clonotype. J is TRBJ2-2 and V is TRBV3-1; a weak D match, TRBD2 (5 bases). The CDR3 has 17 residues. CDR1 LGHDT and CDR2 YNNKEL come from the germline V gene (reference sequence). The V end lost 6 bases, the J end lost 0 bases, and 17 bases lay between the germline ends. DNA of the CDR3: TGTGCCAGCAGGGGGTTCGGGATCCACGCGAACACCGGGGAGCTGTTTTTT. Protein: CASRGFGIHANTGELFF.

The chain joins TRBV18 to TRBJ2-7; D might be TRBD1 (6 bases). Per the germline V gene, CDR1 is KGHSH and CDR2 is LQKENI. V was cut by 2 bases and J by 1 base, with 9 bases left in between. The CDR3 has 14 residues. The CDR3 DNA reads TGTGCCAGCTCACCAGGGGGCCGTTCCTACGAGCAGTACTTC. It is translated as CASSPGGRSYEQYF.